These 12 T cell receptor beta chains were sequenced from one sample in a study of vaccination effects on CD4 cells after COVID-19. What these receptors recognize is not known. This table comes from immunoSEQ multiplex PCR, and its TCRdb copy is limited to in-frame clones, with some not included. The top ten hold more than 30% of the sample, which has 40,000 to 50,000 clones, around 70% seen once. Sequencing in the ViraFEST assay came after antigen-specific CD4+ T cells had been expanded with viral peptide pools, which were used to stimulate PBMC. Isolation of CD4+ T cells took place after 10 days of culture. Confirmation by PCR established that the person had SARS-CoV-2 infection between March and December 2020. The sequencing here drew on CD4+ T cells from PBMCs cultured with a peptide pool, taken before COVID-19 vaccination. The receptors derive from a human donor who had a prior SARS-CoV-2 infection.

The count of this clone is one. The V gene is TRBV24-1, the J gene TRBJ2-5, with D tentatively TRBD1 (8 bases). V gave up 4 bases and J gave up 5 bases, with 19 bases separating them. Germline loops: CDR1 KGHDR, CDR2 SFDVKD. CDR3 length equals 16 residues. The DNA of the CDR3 is TGTGCCACCAGTGAAGCAGGGGGCGGGGGTTTTGAGACCCAGTACTTC. It codes for CATSEAGGGGFETQYF.

This clone was found once. The rearrangement uses TRBV7-2 and TRBJ2-3; 15 bases are a match to TRBD2. The length of the CDR3 is 16 residues. Germline V lookup: CDR1 SGHTA, CDR2 FQGNSA. Germline trimming cut 3 bases from V and 6 bases from J; bases unmatched to any gene: 4. The chain's CDR3 is CASSFGLAGGADTQYF. DNA for the CDR3: TGTGCCAGCAGCTTCGGACTAGCGGGAGGGGCGGATACGCAGTATTTT.

The chain links TRBV5-5 to TRBJ1-5; D not resolved. Germline values: CDR1 SGHKS, CDR2 YYEKEE (reference sequence). V was shortened by 0 bases and J by 3 bases, with 4 bases between the two germline ends. This CDR3 region has 13 residues. This chain's CDR3 is CASSLEHNQPQHF. In nucleotides, the CDR3 is TGTGCCAGCAGCTTGGAGCACAATCAGCCCCAGCATTTT.

This chain links TRBV24-1 with TRBJ2-3; tentative D call: TRBD1 (6 bases). This CDR3 is 15 amino acids long. Germline CDR1 and CDR2: KGHDR and SFDVKD. V was cut by 6 bases and J by 0 bases, with 12 bases left in between. CDR3 protein: CATSLGGFSTDTQYF. In DNA, the CDR3 is TGTGCCACCAGTTTAGGGGGATTTAGCACAGATACGCAGTATTTT.

V and J are TRBV4-3 and TRBJ2-1, with 7 bases that match TRBD1. With V trimmed by 1 base and J by 8 bases, 8 bases remained unmatched. This CDR3 has 15 residues. The V gene's germline CDR1 is LGHNA and CDR2 YSLEER. The CDR3 spells CASSQVRQGGHEQFF. The CDR3 DNA reads TGCGCCAGCAGCCAAGTTAGACAGGGTGGGCATGAGCAGTTCTTC.

The rearrangement links TRBV9 to TRBJ2-1, with D perhaps TRBD1 or TRBD2 (6 bases each). V dropped 3 bases and J dropped 5 bases, with 18 bases sitting between them. This CDR3 has 16 amino acids. Germline V gene data show CDR1 as SGDLS and CDR2 as YYNGEE. The CDR3 protein is CASSAWGALLDNEQFF. CDR3 sequence (DNA): TGTGCCAGCAGCGCGTGGGGGGCCCTACTAGACAATGAGCAGTTCTTC.

The chain joins TRBV15 to TRBJ1-1; no clear D. CDR1 is LNHNV and CDR2 is YYDKDF in the germline V gene (reference sequence). V was cut by 8 bases and J by 8 bases, with 3 bases left in between. The CDR3 contains 8 residues. The CDR3 DNA reads as TGTGCCACCCCAGAAGCTTTCTTT. Its translation: CATPEAFF.

The J gene is TRBJ1-4, the V gene TRBV5-1; 10 nucleotides line up with TRBD1. CDR3 length equals 16 residues. J gave up 2 bases and V 2 bases, and 3 bases lay outside the gene matches. Germline lookup yields CDR1 SGHRS and CDR2 YFSETQ. The CDR3 protein is CASSFRQGATNEKLFF. The CDR3 DNA reads TGCGCCAGCAGCTTCCGACAGGGGGCCACTAATGAAAAACTGTTTTTT.

The genes are TRBV29-1 and TRBJ1-5, with D perhaps matching TRBD1 (5 bases). V was clipped by 7 bases and J by 5 bases, with 12 bases between them. The CDR3 is 12 amino acids. Per the germline V gene, CDR1 is SQVTM and CDR2 is ANQGSEA. The CDR3, as DNA: TGCAGCGGGAGGGGCCAGGATCAGCCCCAGCATTTT. Its protein product is CSGRGQDQPQHF.

This clone has just one count. V gene TRBV5-1 combines with J gene TRBJ1-1; a weak D match, TRBD1 (5 bases). V was clipped by 5 bases and J by 7 bases, with 18 bases between them. In germline, CDR1 is SGHRS, CDR2 YFSETQ. This CDR3 contains 14 residues. CDR3 DNA: TGCGCCAGCAGGGATGGGGCAGGATTAGGTGAAGCTTTCTTT. Translated: CASRDGAGLGEAFF.

This CDR3 is CASSLYSAGRGNTIYF. Here the CDR3 DNA reads TGTGCCAGCAGCTTATATTCGGCAGGGAGAGGAAACACCATATATTTT. This sequence joins TRBV11-3 and TRBJ1-3; D may be TRBD1 (5 bases). The germline gives CDR1 SGHNT, CDR2 YENEEA. V was pared by 2 bases and J by 4 bases, with 15 bases between. The CDR3 has 16 amino acids.

This clone appeared once. This chain joins TRBV6-5 and TRBJ1-1; D is undetermined. The germline V and J ends were trimmed by 8 bases and 3 bases, with 19 bases remaining between them. This CDR3 is 15 amino acids long. Germline V lookup: CDR1 MNHEY, CDR2 SVGAGI. CDR3 sequence: CASFSRHTLDTEAFF. CDR3 DNA sequence: TGTGCCAGCTTCTCGCGGCACACCTTGGACACTGAAGCTTTCTTT.